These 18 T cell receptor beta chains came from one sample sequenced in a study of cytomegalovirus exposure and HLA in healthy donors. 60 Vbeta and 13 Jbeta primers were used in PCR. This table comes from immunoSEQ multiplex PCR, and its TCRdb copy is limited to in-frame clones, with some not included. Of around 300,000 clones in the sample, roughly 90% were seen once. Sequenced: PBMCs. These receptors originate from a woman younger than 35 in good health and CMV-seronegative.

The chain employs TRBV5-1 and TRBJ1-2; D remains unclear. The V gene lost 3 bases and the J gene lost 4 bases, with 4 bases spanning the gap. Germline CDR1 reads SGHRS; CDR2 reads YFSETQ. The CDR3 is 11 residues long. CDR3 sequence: CASSSSYGYTF. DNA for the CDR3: TGCGCCAGCAGCTCCAGCTATGGCTACACCTTC.

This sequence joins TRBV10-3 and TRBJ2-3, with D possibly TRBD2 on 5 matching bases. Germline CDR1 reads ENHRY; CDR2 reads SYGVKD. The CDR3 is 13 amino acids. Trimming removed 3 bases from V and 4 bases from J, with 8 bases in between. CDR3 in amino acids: CAISEGSADTQYF. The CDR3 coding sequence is TGTGCCATCAGTGAAGGGAGTGCAGATACGCAGTATTTT.

The CDR3 DNA sequence: TGCGCCAGCAGTCCCGGACAGGGTGACTATGGCTACACCTTC. It is translated as CASSPGQGDYGYTF. V gene TRBV5-1 combines with J gene TRBJ1-2, with 8 positions matching TRBD1. The V and J ends lost 5 bases and 3 bases, in that order; junction bases with no gene match: 6. The V gene's germline CDR1 is SGHRS and CDR2 YFSETQ. The CDR3 is made up of 14 amino acids.

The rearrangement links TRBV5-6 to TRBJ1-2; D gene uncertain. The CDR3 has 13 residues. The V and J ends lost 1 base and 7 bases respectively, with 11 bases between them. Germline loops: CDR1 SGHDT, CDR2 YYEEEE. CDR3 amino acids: CASSLREVGGYTF. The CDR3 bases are TGTGCCAGCAGCTTGCGAGAGGTCGGTGGCTACACCTTC. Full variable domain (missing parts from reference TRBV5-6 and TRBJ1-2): DAGVTQSPTHLIKTRGQQVTLRCSPKSGHDTVSWYQQALGQGPQFIFQYYEEEERQRGNFPDRFSGHQFPNYSSELNVNALLLGDSALYLCASSLREVGGYTFGSGTRLTVV.

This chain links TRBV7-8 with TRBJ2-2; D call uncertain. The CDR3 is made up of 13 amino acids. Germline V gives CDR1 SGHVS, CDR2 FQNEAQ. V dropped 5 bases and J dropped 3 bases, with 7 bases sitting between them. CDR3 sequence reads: CASSPPYTGELFF. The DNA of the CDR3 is TGTGCCAGCAGCCCCCCGTACACCGGGGAGCTGTTTTTT.

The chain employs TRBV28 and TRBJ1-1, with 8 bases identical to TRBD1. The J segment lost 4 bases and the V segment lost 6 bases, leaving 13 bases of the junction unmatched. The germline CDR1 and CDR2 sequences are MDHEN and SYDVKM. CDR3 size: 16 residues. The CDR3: CASSPTLPTGVTEAFF. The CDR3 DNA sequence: TGTGCCAGCAGCCCTACACTCCCGACAGGGGTCACTGAAGCTTTCTTT. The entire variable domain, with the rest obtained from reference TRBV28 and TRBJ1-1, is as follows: DVKVTQSSRYLVKRTGEKVFLECVQDMDHENMFWYRQDPGLGLRLIYFSYDVKMKEKGDIPEGYSVSREKKERFSLILESASTNQTSMYLCASSPTLPTGVTEAFFGQGTRLTVV.

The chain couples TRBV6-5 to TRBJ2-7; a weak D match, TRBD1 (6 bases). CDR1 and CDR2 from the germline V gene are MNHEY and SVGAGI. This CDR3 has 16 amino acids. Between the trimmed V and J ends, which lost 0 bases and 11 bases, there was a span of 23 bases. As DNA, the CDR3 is TGTGCCAGCAGTTACTCGAGGGGGAAGACAGTAGATGGGGAGTACTTC. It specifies CASSYSRGKTVDGEYF.

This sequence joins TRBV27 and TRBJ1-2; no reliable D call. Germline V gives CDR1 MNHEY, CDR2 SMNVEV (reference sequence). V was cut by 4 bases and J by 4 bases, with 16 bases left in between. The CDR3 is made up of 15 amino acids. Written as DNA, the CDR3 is TGTGCCAGCAGTTCAACCCCCACAAGTACCTATGGCTACACCTTC. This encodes CASSSTPTSTYGYTF.

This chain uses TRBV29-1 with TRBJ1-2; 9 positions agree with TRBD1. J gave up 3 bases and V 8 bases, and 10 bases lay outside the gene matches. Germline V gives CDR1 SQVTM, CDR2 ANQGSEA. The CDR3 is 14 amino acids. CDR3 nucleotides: TGCAGCCCTGAATCCGGGACAGGGTACTATGGCTACACCTTC. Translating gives CSPESGTGYYGYTF.

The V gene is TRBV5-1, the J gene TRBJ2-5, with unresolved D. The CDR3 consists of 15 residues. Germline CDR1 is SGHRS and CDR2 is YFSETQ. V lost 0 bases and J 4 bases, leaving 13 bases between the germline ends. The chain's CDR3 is CASSLALAYAETQYF. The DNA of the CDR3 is TGCGCCAGCAGCTTGGCGCTCGCCTACGCAGAGACCCAGTACTTC.

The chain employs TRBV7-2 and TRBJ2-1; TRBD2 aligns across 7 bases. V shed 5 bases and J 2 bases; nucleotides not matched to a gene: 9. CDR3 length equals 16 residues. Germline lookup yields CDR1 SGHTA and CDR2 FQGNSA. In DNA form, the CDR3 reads TGTGCCAGCAGCCCTAGCGGCAGCGGGGCCTACAATGAGCAGTTCTTC. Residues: CASSPSGSGAYNEQFF.

CDR3 protein: CASSLQGAGYEQYF. DNA of the CDR3: TGCGCCAGCAGCTTACAGGGGGCGGGCTACGAGCAGTACTTC. The genes are TRBV5-1 and TRBJ2-5, with TRBD1 matching over 9 bases. The DNA end is a closer match to TRBJ2-7, so the J assignment may be wrong. Germline CDR1 reads SGHRS; CDR2 reads YFSETQ. This CDR3 has 14 residues.

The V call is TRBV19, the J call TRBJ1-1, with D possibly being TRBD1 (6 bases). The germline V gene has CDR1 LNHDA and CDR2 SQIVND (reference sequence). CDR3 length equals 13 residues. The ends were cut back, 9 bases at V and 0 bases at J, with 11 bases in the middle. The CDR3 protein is CASAWDMNTEAFF. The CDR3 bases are TGTGCCAGCGCTTGGGACATGAACACTGAAGCTTTCTTT.

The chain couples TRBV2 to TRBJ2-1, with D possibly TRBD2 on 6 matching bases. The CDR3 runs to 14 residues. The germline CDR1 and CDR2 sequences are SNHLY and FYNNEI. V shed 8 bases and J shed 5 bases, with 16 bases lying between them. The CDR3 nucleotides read TGTGCCAGCTTAGGCGGGGTATACGACAATGAGCAGTTCTTC. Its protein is CASLGGVYDNEQFF. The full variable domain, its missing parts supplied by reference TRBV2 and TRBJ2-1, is EPEVTQTPSHQVTQMGQEVILRCVPISNHLYFYWYRQILGQKVEFLVSFYNNEISEKSEIFDDQFSVERPDGSNFTLKIRSTKLEDSAMYFCASLGGVYDNEQFFGPGTRLTVL.

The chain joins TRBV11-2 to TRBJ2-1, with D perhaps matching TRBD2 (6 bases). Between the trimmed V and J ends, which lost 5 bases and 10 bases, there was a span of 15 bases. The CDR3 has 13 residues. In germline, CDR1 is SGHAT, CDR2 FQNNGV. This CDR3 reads CASSVRDSREQFF. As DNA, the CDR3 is TGTGCCAGCAGCGTCCGGGACTCCCGAGAGCAGTTCTTC. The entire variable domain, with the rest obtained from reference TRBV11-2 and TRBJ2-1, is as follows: EAGVAQSPRYKIIEKRQSVAFWCNPISGHATLYWYQQILGQGPKLLIQFQNNGVVDDSQLPKDRFSAERLKGVDSTLKIQPAKLEDSAVYLCASSVRDSREQFFGPGTRLTVL.

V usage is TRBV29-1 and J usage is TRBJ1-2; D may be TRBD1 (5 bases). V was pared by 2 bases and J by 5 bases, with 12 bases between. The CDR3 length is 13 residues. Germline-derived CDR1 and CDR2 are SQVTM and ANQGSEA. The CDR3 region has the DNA TGCAGCGTTGAAAACCCCCGACAGTATGGCTACACCTTC. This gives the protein CSVENPRQYGYTF.

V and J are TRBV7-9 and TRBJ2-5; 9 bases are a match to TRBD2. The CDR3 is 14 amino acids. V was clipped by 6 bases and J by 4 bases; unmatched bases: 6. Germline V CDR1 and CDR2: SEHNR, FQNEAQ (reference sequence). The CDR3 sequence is CASSTLAGRETQYF. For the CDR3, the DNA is TGTGCCAGCAGTACCCTAGCGGGGAGAGAGACCCAGTACTTC. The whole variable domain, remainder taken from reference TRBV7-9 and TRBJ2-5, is DTGVSQNPRHKITKRGQNVTFRCDPISEHNRLYWYRQTLGQGPEFLTYFQNEAQLEKSRLLSDRFSAERPKGSFSTLEIQRTEQGDSAMYLCASSTLAGRETQYFGPGTRLLVL.

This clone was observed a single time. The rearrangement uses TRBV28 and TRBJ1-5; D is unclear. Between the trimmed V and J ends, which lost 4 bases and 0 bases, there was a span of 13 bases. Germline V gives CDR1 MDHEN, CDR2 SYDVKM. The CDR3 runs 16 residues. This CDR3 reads CASSYLRGGSNQPQHF. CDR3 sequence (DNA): TGTGCCAGCAGTTACCTCCGGGGAGGTAGCAATCAGCCCCAGCATTTT.